This entry concerns a single T cell receptor beta chain. Per the original data handling: For the immunoSEQ data, sequences were junction-only without quality scores, so filtering differed. Data came from immunoSEQ multiplex PCR; TCRdb stores just in-frame clones and leaves some out. From that table come the V and J calls and clone size; the DNA was used to work out D and trimming. The data show over 850,000 clones, around 78% seen once. Trimming at V came to 7 bases and at J to 10 bases, leaving 4 bases not matched to a gene. The CDR3 sequence is 12 residues long. Germline CDR1 is MNHNY and CDR2 is SVGAGI (reference sequence). Donors, healthy HIV-negative adults, lacked recent acute infections or vaccinations. Memory CD4+ cells were the fraction left after CD45RA+ naive selection. This sample is drawn from a study of shared clonotypes between healthy human individuals. In the study overall: Donors had three CD4 naive, three CD4 memory, two CD8 naive and one CD8 memory plate apiece.

Material for sequencing was memory CD4+ T cells from PBMCs. Noted subset: CD45RA-negative fraction. The clonotype comes from a man between 18 and 35 years old in good health. Some clones in this sample may be carry-over from other donors' samples. V gene TRBV6-6 combines with J gene TRBJ2-1; 10 nucleotides line up with TRBD2. The CDR3 DNA reads as TGTGCCAGCACCCGACTAGCGGGCGAGCAGTTCTTC. It encodes CASTRLAGEQFF.